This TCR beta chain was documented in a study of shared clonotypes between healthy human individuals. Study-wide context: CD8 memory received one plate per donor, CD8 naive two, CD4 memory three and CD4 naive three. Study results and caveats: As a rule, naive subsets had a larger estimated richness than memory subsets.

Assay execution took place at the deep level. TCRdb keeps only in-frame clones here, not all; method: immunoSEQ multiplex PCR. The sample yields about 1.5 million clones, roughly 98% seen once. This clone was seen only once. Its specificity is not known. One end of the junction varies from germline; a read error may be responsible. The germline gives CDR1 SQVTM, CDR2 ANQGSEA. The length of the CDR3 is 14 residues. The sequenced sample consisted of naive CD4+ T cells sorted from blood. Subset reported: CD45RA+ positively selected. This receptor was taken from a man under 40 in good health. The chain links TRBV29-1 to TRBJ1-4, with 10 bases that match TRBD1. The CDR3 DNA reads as TGCAGCGTTGCCGGGACAGGGGATAATGAAAAGCTGTTTTTT. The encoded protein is CSVAGTGDNEKLFF.